Given below is one TCR beta chain in context. There is no known antigen for this receptor. No quality values exist for individual bases; no much larger clone is one base distant. The sample comes from a study of blood T cell repertoires in COVID-19 (dated by TCRdb to about 2020). For context, the study as a whole: The collaborator samples originated in the United States, Italy and Spain and spanned the acute and convalescent phases of COVID-19. The material from the prospective study consisted of cDNA or gDNA derived from T cells, B-cell-depleted T cells, or PBMCs. The dataset comprised deeply sampled blood TCRbeta repertoires from subjects exposed to, actively infected with, or recovered from COVID-19. A freely available public database, intended as a resource for researchers studying the immune response to SARS-CoV-2, is where the repertoires were released. Samples were obtained from the ongoing ImmuneRACE study (first 160 participants) and from over 1,000 subjects provided by 6 global collaborators. A de-identified subject ID, COVID-19 status, age in years and sex were almost always included in the sample metadata. Where available, HLA class I and class II types were obtained from metadata supplied by the sample provider rather than from assay-based typing.

Sequences MNHNY (CDR1) and SVGAGI (CDR2) are obtained from the germline V gene (reference sequence). Between the V and J ends, shortened by 0 bases and 2 bases respectively, the junction contains 11 bases. From its cysteine to its phenylalanine, the CDR3 spans 16 amino acids. Of the read, only the CDR3 DNA is kept; its 48 bases are in frame from base 1. TCRbeta CDR3 regions were amplified from genomic DNA by means of the immunoSEQ Assay, a bias-controlled multiplex PCR. The published analysis was carried out like this. Within the assay, amplification of reference gene primers was used to estimate how many nucleated cells each sample contained. To quantify the absolute abundance of each unique TCRbeta CDR3 rearrangement, sequence reads were collapsed and filtered. For each sample, productive Simpson clonality was calculated by taking the square root of Simpson's diversity index across productive rearrangements. This is the immuneACCESS table as TCRdb keeps it, with only in-frame sequences that have V and J called. A part of the clones is gone; compared with another copy, unresolved V genes explain less than half, and the rest is unexplained. V and J calls and clone size follow that table, whereas D and trimming were derived from the DNA. Across this sample there are roughly 120,000 clones, with roughly 84% seen only once. Jointly, the top ten make up roughly 7.7% of the sample.

What the research found in general, with its limitations: How much clinical and demographic metadata was included differed by source and by participant, and the metadata was provided uncurated.

Collaborating institutions collected whole blood in K2EDTA tubes following their own protocols. Collaborator samples were shipped for TCRbeta analysis as frozen whole blood, isolated PBMCs, or DNA extracted from either sample type. This TCR derives from a woman aged 80 or older with active or convalescent COVID-19. The chain employs TRBV6-6 and TRBJ2-4; a tentative D call is TRBD2 (5 bases match). Sequences were obtained from peripheral blood. The DNA sequence follows: TGTGCCAGCAGTTACTCGAACAGCGGATCCAAAAACATTCAGTACTTC. The translation is CASSYSNSGSKNIQYF.